Below, 31 T cell receptor beta chains from the same sample are listed, as sequenced in a study of Ad26.COV2.S vaccination and SARS-CoV-2 variants. The method was immunoSEQ multiplex PCR; TCRdb's version includes in-frame clones alone and lacks a portion of them. The repertoire has 300,000 to 350,000 clones, approximately 86% of them found once; the top ten carry under 2%. Treatment reported: 15 to 20 received Ad26.COV2.S at low or high dose, single or two shots; several received placebo; per-sample allocation not given. All samples were drawn on day 63, counting from the first vaccine or placebo injection. Source: peripheral blood, taken in a trial of Ad26.COV2.S vaccine versus placebo. The receptors derive from a person between 18 and 60 years old who received the Ad26.COV2.S COVID-19 vaccine or a placebo.

The gene calls are TRBV5-1 and TRBJ2-2; TRBD2 matches at 12 bases. V trimming: 4 bases; J trimming: 10 bases; junction bases outside the gene matches: 8. Germline V gene data show CDR1 as SGHRS and CDR2 as YFSETQ. This CDR3 spans 15 amino acids. The CDR3 DNA reads as TGCGCCAGCAGCCCCCCGACTAGCGGGGGCGAGGAGCTGTTTTTT. It is translated as CASSPPTSGGEELFF.

This clone was recorded only once. This rearrangement joins TRBV12-3 or TRBV12-4 to TRBJ2-7, with TRBD2 as a possible D gene (5 bases). This CDR3 contains 12 residues. The germline V and J ends were trimmed by 11 bases and 1 base, with 12 bases remaining between them. The CDR3 loop is CARRDYSYEQYF. CDR3 coding DNA: TGTGCCCGCCGTGACTATTCCTACGAGCAGTACTTC.

This rearrangement joins TRBV2 to TRBJ1-1; D possibly corresponds to TRBD1 (6 bases). The ends were cut back, 6 bases at V and 1 base at J, with 12 bases in the middle. CDR1 is SNHLY and CDR2 is FYNNEI in the germline V gene. The CDR3 is 14 amino acids. CDR3 coding DNA: TGTGCCAGCAGAAACAGGGCGTCGAACACTGAAGCTTTCTTT. Translation: CASRNRASNTEAFF.

The rearrangement joins TRBV10-3 to TRBJ2-1; 8 bases map to TRBD1. The CDR3 length is 14 residues. The trim removed 5 bases at V and 7 bases at J, leaving 7 bases unmatched. The germline V gene has CDR1 ENHRY and CDR2 SYGVKD. This CDR3 is CAISPAGGKNEQFF. CDR3 bases: TGTGCCATCAGTCCGGCAGGGGGCAAGAATGAGCAGTTCTTC.

The V call is TRBV7-2, the J call TRBJ2-4; D might be TRBD1 or TRBD2, each matching 6 bases. With 3 bases removed from V and 8 bases from J, the gap between germline ends came to 11 bases. Germline assignment: CDR1 SGHTA and CDR2 FQGNSA. This CDR3 is built from 13 residues. The CDR3 nucleotides read TGTGCCAGCAGCTTTAAGGGGGGCGACATTCAGTACTTC. Translation gives CASSFKGGDIQYF. The full variable domain, its missing parts supplied by reference TRBV7-2 and TRBJ2-4, is GAGVSQSPSNKVTEKGKDVELRCDPISGHTALYWYRQSLGQGLEFLIYFQGNSAPDKSGLPSDRFSAERTGGSVSTLTIQRTQQEDSAVYLCASSFKGGDIQYFGAGTRLSVL.

The J gene is TRBJ2-2, the V gene TRBV7-3; 9 positions match TRBD2. Trimming removed 5 bases from V and 5 bases from J; junction bases left unmatched: 12. This CDR3 is built from 17 residues. CDR1 is SGHTA and CDR2 is FQGTGA in the germline V gene. Here the CDR3 DNA reads TGTGCCAGCAGCCCCCCGGGGCGGGGGGGGAAGACCGGGGAGCTGTTTTTT. It is translated as CASSPPGRGGKTGELFF. The variable domain in full, with the rest retrieved from reference TRBV7-3 and TRBJ2-2, is GAGVSQTPSNKVTEKGKYVELRCDPISGHTALYWYRQSLGQGPEFLIYFQGTGAADDSGLPNDRFFAVRPEGSVSTLKIQRTERGDSAVYLCASSPPGRGGKTGELFFGEGSRLTVL.

The chain carries TRBV19 and TRBJ2-3; possible D gene TRBD1, 5 bases. The CDR3 contains 16 residues. The V gene lost 1 base and the J gene lost 2 bases, with 13 bases spanning the gap. Germline values: CDR1 LNHDA, CDR2 SQIVND (reference sequence). The CDR3 DNA sequence: TGTGCCAGTAGTATAGTTCGCAGGGCGACCACAGATACGCAGTATTTT. This codes for CASSIVRRATTDTQYF. Full variable domain (rest looked up from reference TRBV19 and TRBJ2-3): DGGITQSPKYLFRKEGQNVTLSCEQNLNHDAMYWYRQDPGQGLRLIYYSQIVNDFQKGDIAEGYSVSREKKESFPLTVTSAQKNPTAFYLCASSIVRRATTDTQYFGPGTRLTVL.

The chain recombines TRBV7-6 with TRBJ2-2, with unresolved D. Germline V gives CDR1 SGHVS, CDR2 FNYEAQ. Trimming stripped 1 base from V and 10 bases from J, with 4 bases between. This CDR3 comprises 11 residues. In DNA, the CDR3 is TGTGCCAGCAGCTTAGTAGAGGAGCTGTTTTTT. Amino acid sequence: CASSLVEELFF. The whole variable domain, remainder taken from reference TRBV7-6 and TRBJ2-2, is GAGVSQSPRYKVTKRGQDVALRCDPISGHVSLYWYRQALGQGPEFLTYFNYEAQQDKSGLPNDRFSAERPEGSISTLTIQRTEQRDSAMYRCASSLVEELFFGEGSRLTVL.

This rearrangement joins TRBV9 to TRBJ2-3; 15 bases are a match to TRBD2. Germline CDR1 SGDLS, CDR2 YYNGEE. The CDR3 runs 18 residues. The ends lost 3 bases at V and 2 bases at J; junction bases unmatched: 7. In DNA, the CDR3 is TGTGCCAGCAGCGATGGACTAGCGGGGGGGTTTTACACAGATACGCAGTATTTT. Amino acid sequence: CASSDGLAGGFYTDTQYF.

The rearrangement uses TRBV19 and TRBJ2-2; D gene ambiguous. V lost 1 base and J 5 bases, leaving 8 bases between the germline ends. This CDR3 has 14 amino acids. Germline V gene data show CDR1 as LNHDA and CDR2 as SQIVND (reference sequence). For the CDR3, the DNA is TGTGCCAGTAGTATAGTGGCCGGGACCGGGGAGCTGTTTTTT. Protein product: CASSIVAGTGELFF.

This clone was seen a handful of times. This chain connects TRBV7-2 to TRBJ1-6, with 9 bases identical to TRBD1. This CDR3 spans 15 amino acids. V lost 4 bases, J lost 10 bases, and 8 bases stayed unmatched. The germline CDR1 and CDR2 sequences are SGHTA and FQGNSA. CDR3 DNA sequence: TGTGCCAGCAGCTCCCGGGACAGGGTCGGCTCACCCCTCCACTTT. Translating gives CASSSRDRVGSPLHF.

V and J are TRBV6-6 and TRBJ1-2; 9 nucleotides line up with TRBD1. The CDR3 runs to 17 residues. The V segment lost 5 bases and the J segment 5 bases; nucleotides outside the gene matches: 15. The germline CDR1 and CDR2 sequences are MNHNY and SVGAGI (reference sequence). The CDR3 is CASSPLEPGTGYYGYTF. In DNA form, the CDR3 reads TGTGCCAGCAGTCCCCTAGAACCCGGGACAGGGTATTATGGCTACACCTTC.

This chain's CDR3 is CASSESSDYNEKLFF. As DNA, the CDR3 is TGTGCCAGCAGTGAATCATCGGATTATAATGAAAAACTGTTTTTT. This chain uses TRBV25-1 with TRBJ1-4; D is uncertain. This CDR3 spans 15 amino acids. CDR1 and CDR2 (germline): MGHDK, SYGVNS. V gave up 1 base and J gave up 4 bases, with 10 bases separating them. The whole variable domain, remainder taken from reference TRBV25-1 and TRBJ1-4, is EADIYQTPRYLVIGTGKKITLECSQTMGHDKMYWYQQDPGMELHLIHYSYGVNSTEKGDLSSESTVSRIRTEHFPLTLESARPSHTSQYLCASSESSDYNEKLFFGSGTQLSVL.

The genes are TRBV5-8 and TRBJ1-1, with D hard to call. Germline CDR1 is SGHTS and CDR2 is YDEGEE. The CDR3 loop spans 12 amino acids. The V gene lost 1 base and the J gene lost 8 bases, with 9 bases spanning the gap. CDR3 sequence (DNA): TGTGCCAGCAGCTTGAGTATAGGGGAAGCTTTCTTT. Its protein is CASSLSIGEAFF.

This clone was observed a handful of times. J is TRBJ2-2 and V is TRBV5-5; 7 bases fit TRBD2. The CDR3 length is 16 residues. Germline lookup yields CDR1 SGHKS and CDR2 YYEKEE (reference sequence). Trimming removed 4 bases from V and 3 bases from J; junction bases left unmatched: 9. The DNA of the CDR3 is TGTGCCAGCAGCGGGGGTCACCGGGGGGACACCGGGGAGCTGTTTTTT. It encodes CASSGGHRGDTGELFF.

V gene TRBV10-3 combines with J gene TRBJ1-4; no reliable D call. V was trimmed by 2 bases and J by 1 base, leaving 11 bases between them. The CDR3 runs 16 residues. Germline V gene data show CDR1 as ENHRY and CDR2 as SYGVKD. CDR3 bases: TGTGCCATCAGTGAGACCCCAGGAGGAACTAATGAAAAACTGTTTTTT. Translation: CAISETPGGTNEKLFF.

The V gene is TRBV10-3, the J gene TRBJ2-7; D uncertain. V was clipped by 2 bases and J by 0 bases, with 11 bases between them. The CDR3 has 15 amino acids. Germline-derived CDR1 and CDR2 are ENHRY and SYGVKD. The CDR3 sequence: CAISEGVWNSYEQYF. The CDR3 DNA follows: TGTGCCATCAGTGAGGGCGTGTGGAACTCCTACGAGCAGTACTTC.

This clone was detected once. CDR3 bases: TGTGCCTGGAGTGTCGGTGGGGGCGTAGGTCAGCCCCAGCATTTT. Translation: CAWSVGGGVGQPQHF. The chain joins TRBV30 to TRBJ1-5, with a tentative D call TRBD1 (6 bases). Looked up from germline, CDR1 is GTSNPN and CDR2 is SVGIG (reference sequence). This CDR3 region has 15 residues. V lost 0 bases, J lost 6 bases, and 15 bases lay in between.

This chain joins TRBV7-2 and TRBJ2-7, with 8 bases identical to TRBD1. Looked up from germline, CDR1 is SGHTA and CDR2 is FQGNSA. The CDR3 covers 17 residues. With 1 base clipped from V and 3 bases from J, the junction kept 11 bases outside the gene matches. The CDR3 nucleotides are TGTGCCAGCAGCTTAGTAGTAGGGGGGACAGGTAGCTACGAGCAGTACTTC. It yields the protein CASSLVVGGTGSYEQYF.

The J gene is TRBJ2-5, the V gene TRBV6-6, with 12 bases that match TRBD1. Germline V gene sequence: CDR1 MNHNY, CDR2 SVGAGI (reference sequence). The CDR3 contains 16 residues. V was pared by 6 bases and J by 5 bases, with 10 bases of the junction left unmatched. CDR3 in DNA: TGTGCCAGCAGATCCGGGACAGGGGGCGAGGGGGAGACCCAGTACTTC. It codes for CASRSGTGGEGETQYF.

This chain joins TRBV5-1 and TRBJ2-3, with 11 bases that match TRBD2. This CDR3 contains 17 residues. V lost 0 bases to trimming and J lost 1 base; unmatched junction nucleotides: 4. The germline V gene has CDR1 SGHRS and CDR2 YFSETQ. CDR3: CASSLASGGKGTDTQYF. The CDR3 DNA follows: TGCGCCAGCAGCTTGGCTAGCGGGGGGAAAGGCACAGATACGCAGTATTTT.

CDR3 sequence reads: CASSPRGGSDTQYF. In DNA, the CDR3 is TGTGCCAGCAGCCCAAGGGGGGGTTCGGATACGCAGTATTTT. The J gene is TRBJ2-3, the V gene TRBV9; D is perhaps TRBD2 (7 bases). Trimming removed 4 bases at V and 6 bases at J, with 15 bases between. Germline-derived CDR1 and CDR2 are SGDLS and YYNGEE. The CDR3 is 14 amino acids.

This chain uses TRBV6-1 with TRBJ1-5; D gene uncertain. V was clipped by 1 base and J by 7 bases, with 8 bases between them. Germline V gene lookup returns CDR1 MNHNS and CDR2 SASEGT. The CDR3 runs 13 residues. The CDR3 region is CASSEVGSQPQHF. The CDR3 region has the DNA TGTGCCAGCAGTGAAGTAGGGTCACAGCCCCAGCATTTT.

The chain recombines TRBV30 with TRBJ1-1; D remains ambiguous. The CDR3 extends over 13 amino acids. Germline V gives CDR1 GTSNPN, CDR2 SVGIG (reference sequence). The V and J ends lost 0 bases and 4 bases respectively, with 9 bases between them. The CDR3 protein is CAWSVLSPTEAFF. CDR3 sequence (DNA): TGTGCCTGGAGTGTACTTAGTCCCACTGAAGCTTTCTTT.

This rearrangement joins TRBV5-1 to TRBJ1-2, with TRBD1 matching 7 bases. The J segment lost 2 bases and the V segment lost 0 bases, leaving 4 bases of the junction unmatched. The V gene's germline CDR1 is SGHRS and CDR2 YFSETQ. The CDR3 contains 15 residues. The CDR3 DNA reads as TGCGCCAGCAGCTTGGCCACAGGGGCAAACTATGGCTACACCTTC. Its protein product is CASSLATGANYGYTF. The whole variable domain, filled in from reference TRBV5-1 and TRBJ1-2, reads KAGVTQTPRYLIKTRGQQVTLSCSPISGHRSVSWYQQTPGQGLQFLFEYFSETQRNKGNFPGRFSGRQFSNSRSEMNVSTLELGDSALYLCASSLATGANYGYTFGSGTRLTVV.

The chain combines TRBV5-4 with TRBJ2-3; 9 bases map to TRBD2. Germline values: CDR1 SGHNT, CDR2 YYREEE (reference sequence). V shed 4 bases, J shed 0 bases, and the junction held 6 bases outside the gene matches. There are 16 residues in the CDR3. CDR3 bases: TGTGCCAGCAGCACTGCTAGCGGGGAGAGCACAGATACGCAGTATTTT. It yields the protein CASSTASGESTDTQYF. Combining the CDR3 with reference TRBV5-4 and TRBJ2-3 gives the whole variable domain ETGVTQSPTHLIKTRGQQVTLRCSSQSGHNTVSWYQQALGQGPQFIFQYYREEENGRGNFPPRFSGLQFPNYSSELNVNALELDDSALYLCASSTASGESTDTQYFGPGTRLTVL.

The chain links TRBV19 to TRBJ1-5; 11 bases map to TRBD1. With V trimmed by 6 bases and J by 2 bases, 9 bases remained unmatched. Germline assignment: CDR1 LNHDA and CDR2 SQIVND (reference sequence). The CDR3 contains 17 residues. The CDR3 coding sequence is TGTGCCAGTAGGCACGGACAGGGGGCGCTGGGCAATCAGCCCCAGCATTTT. It encodes CASRHGQGALGNQPQHF.

The chain joins TRBV19 to TRBJ2-4; 7 nucleotides align to TRBD1. The V and J ends lost 1 base and 7 bases, in that order; junction bases with no gene match: 10. There are 16 residues in the CDR3. Per germline, CDR1 LNHDA and CDR2 SQIVND (reference sequence). Here the CDR3 DNA reads TGTGCCAGTAGTATAGCATCCTACCTACAGGGGAACATTCAGTACTTC. The encoded protein is CASSIASYLQGNIQYF. Variable domain in full (rest from reference TRBV19 and TRBJ2-4): DGGITQSPKYLFRKEGQNVTLSCEQNLNHDAMYWYRQDPGQGLRLIYYSQIVNDFQKGDIAEGYSVSREKKESFPLTVTSAQKNPTAFYLCASSIASYLQGNIQYFGAGTRLSVL.

The chain carries TRBV6-1 and TRBJ1-2, with D uncertain. With 0 bases removed from V and 1 base from J, the gap between germline ends came to 9 bases. This CDR3 comprises 15 residues. The germline CDR1 and CDR2 sequences are MNHNS and SASEGT. The CDR3: CASSEASTLNYGYTF. The CDR3 DNA sequence: TGTGCCAGCAGTGAAGCGTCCACACTTAACTATGGCTACACCTTC.

In regard to this clone: Distinct nucleotide sequences in the sample also encode this CDR3. The V and J genes are TRBV3-1 (or the pseudogene TRBV3-2) and TRBJ1-3; D gene unclear. Germline V gene sequence: CDR1 LGHDT, CDR2 YNNKEL (reference sequence). CDR3 length: 12 residues. The V gene lost 6 bases and the J gene lost 4 bases, with 7 bases spanning the gap. In DNA form, the CDR3 reads TGTGCCAGCAGTCAACAGGGAAACACCATATATTTT. Protein sequence: CASSQQGNTIYF.

The sample holds one count of this clone. V usage is TRBV19 and J usage is TRBJ1-2; possible D gene TRBD1, 5 bases. Between the trimmed V and J ends, which lost 4 bases and 2 bases, there was a span of 14 bases. The CDR3 consists of 15 residues. Germline CDR1 is LNHDA and CDR2 is SQIVND (reference sequence). The CDR3 sequence is CASSTPGRRNYGYTF. CDR3 in DNA: TGTGCCAGTAGTACCCCAGGGCGGAGGAACTATGGCTACACCTTC.